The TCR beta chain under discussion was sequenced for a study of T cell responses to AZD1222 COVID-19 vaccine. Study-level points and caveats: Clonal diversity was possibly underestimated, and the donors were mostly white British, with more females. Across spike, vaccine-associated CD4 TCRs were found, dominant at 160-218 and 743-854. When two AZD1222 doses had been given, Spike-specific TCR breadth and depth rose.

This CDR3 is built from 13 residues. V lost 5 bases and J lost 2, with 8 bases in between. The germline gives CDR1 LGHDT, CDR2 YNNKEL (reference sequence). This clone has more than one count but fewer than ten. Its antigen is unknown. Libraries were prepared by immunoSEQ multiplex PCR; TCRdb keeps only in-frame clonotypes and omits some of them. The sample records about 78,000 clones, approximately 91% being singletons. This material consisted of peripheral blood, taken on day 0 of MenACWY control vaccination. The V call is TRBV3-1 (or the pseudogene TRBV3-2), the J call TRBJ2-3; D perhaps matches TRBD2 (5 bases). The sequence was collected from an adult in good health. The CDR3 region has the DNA TGTGCCAGCAGCTACCGGGACACAGATACGCAGTATTTT. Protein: CASSYRDTDTQYF.